The present T cell receptor beta chain was sequenced within a study of T cells in localized non-small cell lung cancer. General study findings and limits: Among the top 100 tumor clones, a median approximately 60 appeared in adjacent lung. Tumor samples were not multi-region, leaving intratumor heterogeneity unexcluded. Patients showing higher blood T cell density tended to see longer overall survival.

Method: immunoSEQ multiplex PCR; TCRdb's copy keeps in-frame clones and lacks some. In the table there are about 1,600 clones, over 20% of which are singletons. The sample holds a few counts of this clone. The antigen remains undetermined. The CDR3 extends over 12 amino acids. The germline gives CDR1 LGHNT, CDR2 FRNRAP. V dropped 6 bases and J dropped 14; count of bases not matched to a gene: 6. This sequence joins TRBV12-5 and TRBJ1-6, with 8 bases fitting TRBD1. The sequenced sample was normal lung tissue next to the tumor, obtained before any cancer treatment. The sequence was collected from an older female donor with stage I squamous cell lung carcinoma. CDR3 nucleotides: TGTGCTAGTGGCCAGGACAGGGTAACCCTCCACTTT. Translation: CASGQDRVTLHF.